The entry that follows covers one T cell receptor beta chain sequence. The CDR3 spans 16 residues. J gave up 2 bases and V 1 base, and 6 bases lay outside the gene matches. Germline lookup yields CDR1 MGHRA and CDR2 YSYEKL. This specimen belongs to a study of blood T cell repertoires in COVID-19. Overall study: Sites in the United States, Italy and Spain provided acute and convalescent COVID-19 samples. T cells, B-cell-depleted T cells, or PBMCs supplied cDNA or gDNA.

Assay used: immunoSEQ multiplex PCR; TCRdb lists only in-frame clones, some missing. The sample shows about 120,000 clones, roughly four fifths of them seen only once. This chain joins TRBV4-1 and TRBJ2-3; 7 nucleotides match TRBD2. The material sequenced was peripheral blood. This receptor was taken from a man between 65 and 85 years old with acute or convalescent COVID-19. The CDR3 DNA reads as TGCGCCAGCAGCCAAGTAGGCGGGGGATTCACAGATACGCAGTATTTT. It encodes CASSQVGGGFTDTQYF.